This T cell receptor beta chain was profiled in a study of PD-L1 blockade in urothelial cancer. Background on the study: From 2014, patients received atezolizumab, given as 1,200 mg intravenously every 3 weeks. Blood was subjected to analysis at 3 weeks (second dose) and 6 weeks following treatment start.

Time point noted: peripheral blood 6 weeks after treatment start. Sample numbers ranged from 1 to 8 per patient, encompassing pretreatment and on-treatment collections. Clones were sequenced by immunoSEQ multiplex PCR, and TCRdb holds only the in-frame ones, with some missing. Of roughly 45,000 clones listed, approximately 78% are singletons. There are 14 residues in the CDR3. The germline V gene encodes CDR1 SGHNT and CDR2 YYREEE (reference sequence). The ends lost 0 bases at V and 6 bases at J; junction bases unmatched: 3. V is TRBV5-4 and J is TRBJ1-2; 9 nucleotides match TRBD1. The sample was PBMCs, taken around atezolizumab (anti-PD-L1) treatment. The clonotype was recovered from a man aged 65 to 79 with urothelial cancer. CDR3 bases: TGTGCCAGCAGCTTGGACAGGGGGCAGAATGGCTACACCTTC. Encoded protein: CASSLDRGQNGYTF.